A selection of T cell receptor beta chains follows, all from one sample in a study of control samples from healthy donors and cancer patients. The repertoire was sequenced with immunoSEQ multiplex PCR; TCRdb's copy has only in-frame clones and lacks some. Here the sample spans about 160,000 clones, approximately 96% being singletons. Sequenced material: blood. The receptors here all came from a woman in her thirties in good health. The CDR3 runs from the conserved cysteine through the conserved F or W. The D gene is left open where the match is weak. Clone size is stated in some rows and not others, as once, few, many or a class when expanded.

>TRBV10-1|-|TRBJ2-7|TRBD2
CASSESRGGTVEQYF
TGCGCCAGCAGTGAGTCGCGCGGGGGTACCGTCGAGCAGTACTTC
>TRBV2|-|TRBJ1-3|-
CASSELTGLSGNTIYF
TGTGCCAGCAGTGAATTGACGGGCCTCTCTGGAAACACCATATATTTT
>TRBV11-2|-|TRBJ2-3|-
CASSLSADTQYF
TGTGCCAGCAGCTTATCGGCAGATACGCAGTATTTT
>TRBV6-5|-|TRBJ1-6|-
CASSYSPVPEVPLHF
TGTGCCAGCAGTTACTCCCCCGTTCCGGAGGTACCCCTCCACTTT
>TRBV11-2|-|TRBJ1-2|-
CASSTDGGAYGYTF
TGTGCCAGCAGCACAGACGGGGGGGCCTATGGCTACACCTTC
>TRBV6-5|-|TRBJ2-7|-
CASSPREGIYEQYF
TGTGCCAGCAGTCCTCGGGAAGGGATCTACGAGCAGTACTTC
>TRBV2|-|TRBJ1-5|TRBD1
CASSGQGGRQPQHF
TGTGCCAGCAGCGGCCAGGGGGGTCGCCAGCCCCAGCATTTT
>TRBV4-1|-|TRBJ2-1|-
CASSQDDRLTNEQFF
TGCGCCAGCAGCCAAGATGATAGGCTAACAAATGAGCAGTTCTTC
>TRBV28|-|TRBJ1-1|-
CASRDMNTEAFF
TGTGCCAGCAGAGACATGAACACTGAAGCTTTCTTT
>TRBV28|-|TRBJ1-4|-
CASSLLDLRRATNEKLFF
TGTGCCAGCAGTTTATTAGACCTTCGTAGGGCAACTAATGAAAAACTGTTTTTT
>TRBV5-1|once|TRBJ2-3|TRBD1
CASSLRTGADTQYF
TGCGCCAGCAGCTTACGGACAGGGGCAGATACGCAGTATTTT